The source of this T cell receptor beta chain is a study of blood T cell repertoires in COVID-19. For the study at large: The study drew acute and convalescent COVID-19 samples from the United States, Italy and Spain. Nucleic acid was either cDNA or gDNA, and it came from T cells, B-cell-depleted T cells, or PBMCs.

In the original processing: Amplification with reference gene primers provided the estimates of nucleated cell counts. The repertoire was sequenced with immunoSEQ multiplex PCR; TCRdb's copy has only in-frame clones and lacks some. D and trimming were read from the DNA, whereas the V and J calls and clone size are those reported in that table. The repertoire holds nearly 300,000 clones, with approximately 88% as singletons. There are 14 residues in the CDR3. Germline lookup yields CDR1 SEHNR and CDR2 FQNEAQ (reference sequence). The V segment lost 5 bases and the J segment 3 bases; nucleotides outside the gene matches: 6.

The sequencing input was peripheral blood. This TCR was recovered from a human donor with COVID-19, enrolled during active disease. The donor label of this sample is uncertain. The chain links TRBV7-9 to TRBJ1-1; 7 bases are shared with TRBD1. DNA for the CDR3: TGTGCCAGCAGCCGGCGACAGGGTGACACTGAAGCTTTCTTT. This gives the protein CASSRRQGDTEAFF.